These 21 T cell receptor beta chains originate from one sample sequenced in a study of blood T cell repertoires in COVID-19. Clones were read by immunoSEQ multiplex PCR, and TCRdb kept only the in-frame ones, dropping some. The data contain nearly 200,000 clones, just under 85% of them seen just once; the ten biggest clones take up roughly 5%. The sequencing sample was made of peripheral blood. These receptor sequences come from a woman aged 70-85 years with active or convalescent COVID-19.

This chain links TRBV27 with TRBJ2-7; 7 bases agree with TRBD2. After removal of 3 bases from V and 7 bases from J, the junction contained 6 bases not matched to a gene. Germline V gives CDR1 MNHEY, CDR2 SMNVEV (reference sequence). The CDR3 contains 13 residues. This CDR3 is CASSLGPGGEQYF. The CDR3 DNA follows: TGTGCCAGCAGTTTGGGCCCCGGGGGGGAGCAGTACTTC.

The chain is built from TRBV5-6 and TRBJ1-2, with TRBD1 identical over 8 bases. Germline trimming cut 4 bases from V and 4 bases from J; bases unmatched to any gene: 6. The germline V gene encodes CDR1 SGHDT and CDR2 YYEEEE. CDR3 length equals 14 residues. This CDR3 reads CASSAADRVYGYTF. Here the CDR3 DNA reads TGTGCCAGCAGCGCTGCGGACAGGGTCTATGGCTACACCTTC.

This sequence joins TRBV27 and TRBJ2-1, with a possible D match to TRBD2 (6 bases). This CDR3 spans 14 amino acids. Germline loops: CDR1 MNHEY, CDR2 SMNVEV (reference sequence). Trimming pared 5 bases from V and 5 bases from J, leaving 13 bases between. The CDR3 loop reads CASSRPGLHNEQFF. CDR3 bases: TGTGCCAGCAGTAGACCGGGACTGCACAATGAGCAGTTCTTC.

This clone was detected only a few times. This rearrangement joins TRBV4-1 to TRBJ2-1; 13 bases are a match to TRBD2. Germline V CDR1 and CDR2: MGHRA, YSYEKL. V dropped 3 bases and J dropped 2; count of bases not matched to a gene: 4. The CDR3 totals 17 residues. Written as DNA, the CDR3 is TGCGCCAGCAGCCAGGCGGGACTAGCGGGGCCCTACAATGAGCAGTTCTTC. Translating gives CASSQAGLAGPYNEQFF.

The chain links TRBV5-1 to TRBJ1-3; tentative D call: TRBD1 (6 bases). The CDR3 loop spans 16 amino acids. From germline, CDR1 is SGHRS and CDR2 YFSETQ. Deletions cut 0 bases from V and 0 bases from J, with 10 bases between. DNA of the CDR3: TGCGCCAGCAGCTTGGAGATGACAGGCTCTGGAAACACCATATATTTT. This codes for CASSLEMTGSGNTIYF.

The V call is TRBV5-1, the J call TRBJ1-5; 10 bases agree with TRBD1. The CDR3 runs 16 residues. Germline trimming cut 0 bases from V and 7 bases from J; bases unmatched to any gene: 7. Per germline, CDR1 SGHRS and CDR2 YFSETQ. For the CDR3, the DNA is TGCGCCAGCAGCTTGGCCGGGACAGGGGATGGCCAGCCCCAGCATTTT. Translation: CASSLAGTGDGQPQHF.

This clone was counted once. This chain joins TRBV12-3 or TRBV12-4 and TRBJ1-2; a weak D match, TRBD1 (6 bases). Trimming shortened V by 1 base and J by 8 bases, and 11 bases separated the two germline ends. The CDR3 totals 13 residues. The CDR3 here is CASSLGAGDGYTF. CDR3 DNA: TGTGCCAGCAGTTTAGGGGCAGGGGACGGCTACACCTTC.

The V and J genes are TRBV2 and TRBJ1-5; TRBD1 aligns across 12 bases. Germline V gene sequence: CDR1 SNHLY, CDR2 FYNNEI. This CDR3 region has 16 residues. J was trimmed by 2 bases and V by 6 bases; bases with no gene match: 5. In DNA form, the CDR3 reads TGTGCCAGCAGCCGGGACAGGGGGCTGCGCAATCAGCCCCAGCATTTT. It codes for CASSRDRGLRNQPQHF.

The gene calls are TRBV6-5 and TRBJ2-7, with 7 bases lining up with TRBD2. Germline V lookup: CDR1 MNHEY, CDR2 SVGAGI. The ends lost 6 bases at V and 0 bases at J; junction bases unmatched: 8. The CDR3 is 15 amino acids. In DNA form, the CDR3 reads TGTGCCAGCAGAGGGTGGACTAGGAGCTCCTACGAGCAGTACTTC. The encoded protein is CASRGWTRSSYEQYF.

CDR3: CASSPRDRGTYEQYF. CDR3 DNA: TGTGCCAGCTCACCACGAGACAGGGGGACCTACGAGCAGTACTTC. V gene TRBV18 combines with J gene TRBJ2-7; the match to TRBD1 covers 9 bases. The V gene's germline CDR1 is KGHSH and CDR2 LQKENI. The length of the CDR3 is 15 residues. V shed 1 base and J 2 bases; nucleotides not matched to a gene: 3.

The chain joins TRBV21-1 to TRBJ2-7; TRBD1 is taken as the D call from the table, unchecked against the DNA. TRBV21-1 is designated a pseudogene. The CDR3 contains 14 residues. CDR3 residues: CASSNGQGSYEQYF. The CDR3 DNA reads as TGTGCCAGCAGCAACGGACAGGGGTCCTACGAGCAGTACTTC.

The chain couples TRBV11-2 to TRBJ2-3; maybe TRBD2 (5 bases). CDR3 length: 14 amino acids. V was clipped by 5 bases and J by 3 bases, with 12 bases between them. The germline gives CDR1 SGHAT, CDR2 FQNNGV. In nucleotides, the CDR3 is TGTGCCAGCAGCCTGAGGGCTGGGACAGATACGCAGTATTTT. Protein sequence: CASSLRAGTDTQYF.

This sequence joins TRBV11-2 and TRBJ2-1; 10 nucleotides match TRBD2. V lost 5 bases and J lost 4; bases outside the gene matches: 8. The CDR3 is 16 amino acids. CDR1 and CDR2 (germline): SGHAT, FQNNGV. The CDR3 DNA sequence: TGTGCCAGCAGCCCCGGGACTAGCGCCTTTTACAATGAGCAGTTCTTC. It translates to CASSPGTSAFYNEQFF.

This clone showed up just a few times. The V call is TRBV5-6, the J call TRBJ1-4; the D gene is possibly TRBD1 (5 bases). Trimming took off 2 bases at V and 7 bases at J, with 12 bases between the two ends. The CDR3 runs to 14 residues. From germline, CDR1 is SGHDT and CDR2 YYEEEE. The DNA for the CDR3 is TGTGCCAGCAGCTTACGCAGTCAGGGTGAAAAACTGTTTTTT. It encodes CASSLRSQGEKLFF.

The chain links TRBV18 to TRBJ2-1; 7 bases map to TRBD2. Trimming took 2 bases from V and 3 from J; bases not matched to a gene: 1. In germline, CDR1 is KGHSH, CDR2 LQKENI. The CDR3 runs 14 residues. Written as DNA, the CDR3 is TGTGCCAGCTCACCAACGGGGGGCTACAATGAGCAGTTCTTC. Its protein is CASSPTGGYNEQFF. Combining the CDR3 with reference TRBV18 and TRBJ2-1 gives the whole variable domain NAGVMQNPRHLVRRRGQEARLRCSPMKGHSHVYWYRQLPEEGLKFMVYLQKENIIDESGMPKERFSAEFPKEGPSILRIQQVVRGDSAAYFCASSPTGGYNEQFFGPGTRLTVL.

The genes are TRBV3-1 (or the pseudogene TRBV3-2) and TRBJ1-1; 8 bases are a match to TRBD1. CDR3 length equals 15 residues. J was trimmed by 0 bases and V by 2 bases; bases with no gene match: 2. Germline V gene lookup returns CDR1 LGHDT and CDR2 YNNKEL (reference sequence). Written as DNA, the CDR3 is TGTGCCAGCAGCCAACTGGGACAGGTGAACACTGAAGCTTTCTTT. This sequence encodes CASSQLGQVNTEAFF.

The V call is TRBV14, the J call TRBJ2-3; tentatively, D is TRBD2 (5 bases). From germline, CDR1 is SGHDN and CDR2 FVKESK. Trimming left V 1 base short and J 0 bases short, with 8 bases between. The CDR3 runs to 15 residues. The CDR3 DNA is TGTGCCAGCAGCCAAGCGGGCGGGAGCACAGATACGCAGTATTTT. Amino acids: CASSQAGGSTDTQYF. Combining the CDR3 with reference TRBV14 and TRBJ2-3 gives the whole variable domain EAGVTQFPSHSVIEKGQTVTLRCDPISGHDNLYWYRRVMGKEIKFLLHFVKESKQDESGMPNNRFLAERTGGTYSTLKVQPAELEDSGVYFCASSQAGGSTDTQYFGPGTRLTVL.

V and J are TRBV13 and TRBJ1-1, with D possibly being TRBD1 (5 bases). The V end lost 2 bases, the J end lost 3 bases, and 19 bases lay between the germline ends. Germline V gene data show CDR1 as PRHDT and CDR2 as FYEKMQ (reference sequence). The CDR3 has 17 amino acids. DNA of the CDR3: TGTGCCAGCAGCTTATTTGGAAAGACAGACGTTTACACTGAAGCTTTCTTT. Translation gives CASSLFGKTDVYTEAFF. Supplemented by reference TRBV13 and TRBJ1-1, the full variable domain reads AAGVIQSPRHLIKEKRETATLKCYPIPRHDTVYWYQQGPGQDPQFLISFYEKMQSDKGSIPDRFSAQQFSDYHSELNMSSLELGDSALYFCASSLFGKTDVYTEAFFGQGTRLTVV.

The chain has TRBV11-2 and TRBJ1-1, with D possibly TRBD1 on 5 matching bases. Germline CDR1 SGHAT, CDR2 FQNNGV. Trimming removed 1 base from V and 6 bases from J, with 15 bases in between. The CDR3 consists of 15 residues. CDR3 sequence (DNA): TGTGCCAGCAGCTTAGGCACAGGCCAAGCAGCTGAAGCTTTCTTT. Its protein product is CASSLGTGQAAEAFF.

In DNA form, the CDR3 reads TGTGCCAGCAGCTTAGGTGCCGGGTTGAGGGAGACCCAGTACTTC. This codes for CASSLGAGLRETQYF. V usage is TRBV11-3 and J usage is TRBJ2-5; D is uncertain. The ends were cut back, 1 base at V and 5 bases at J, with 14 bases in the middle. There are 15 residues in the CDR3. From germline, CDR1 is SGHNT and CDR2 YENEEA. The full variable domain, with the rest looked up from reference TRBV11-3 and TRBJ2-5, is EAGVVQSPRYKIIEKKQPVAFWCNPISGHNTLYWYLQNLGQGPELLIRYENEEAVDDSQLPKDRFSAERLKGVDSTLKIQPAELGDSAVYLCASSLGAGLRETQYFGPGTRLLVL.

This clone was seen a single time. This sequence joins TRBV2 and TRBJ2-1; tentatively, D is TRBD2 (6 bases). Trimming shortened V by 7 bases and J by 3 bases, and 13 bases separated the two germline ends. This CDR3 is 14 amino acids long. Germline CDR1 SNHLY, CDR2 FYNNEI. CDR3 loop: CASKDGGNYNEQFF. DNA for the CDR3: TGTGCCAGCAAAGACGGGGGAAACTACAATGAGCAGTTCTTC.